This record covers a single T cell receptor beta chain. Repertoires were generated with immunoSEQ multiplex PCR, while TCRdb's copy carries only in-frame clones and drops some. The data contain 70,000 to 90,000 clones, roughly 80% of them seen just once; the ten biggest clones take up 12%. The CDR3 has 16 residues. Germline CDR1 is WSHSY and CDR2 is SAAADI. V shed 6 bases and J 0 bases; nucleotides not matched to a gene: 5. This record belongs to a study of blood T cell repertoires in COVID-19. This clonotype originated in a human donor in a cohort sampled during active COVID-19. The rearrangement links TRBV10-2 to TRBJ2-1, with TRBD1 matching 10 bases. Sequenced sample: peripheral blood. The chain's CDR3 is CASRRGQGSSYNEQFF. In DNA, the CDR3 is TGCGCCAGCAGGAGGGGACAGGGGAGCTCCTACAATGAGCAGTTCTTC.